The clone carrying this T cell receptor (beta chain) was observed a few times. TCRB CDR3 was amplified from 2 ug genomic DNA or less. The PCR used 60 V beta and 13 J beta primers. Clones were read by immunoSEQ multiplex PCR, and TCRdb kept only the in-frame ones, dropping some. The sample has around 78,000 clones, 85% seen once. This sample was included in a study of glioma-infiltrating T cells after dendritic cell vaccination. Study at large: Monocyte-derived dendritic cells, cultured less than 9 days with IL-4 and GM-CSF, were pulsed with autologous tumor lysate. Dendritic cell vaccine was injected intradermally three times, biweekly.

Stated time point: after dendritic cell vaccination, including at tumor progression/relapse. Sequenced material: blood, taken after dendritic cell vaccination. This TCR derives from a human donor with glioblastoma.

In DNA form, the CDR3 reads TGCGCCAGCAATATCGGGGGGCCCACAGATACGCAGTATTTT. Translated, it gives CASNIGGPTDTQYF. This chain links TRBV5-1 with TRBJ2-3; possible D gene TRBD2, 7 bases. Trimming left V 6 bases short and J 2 bases short, with 13 bases between. The germline V gene has CDR1 SGHRS and CDR2 YFSETQ. The CDR3 spans 14 residues.